These 3 T cell receptor beta chains share one sample of origin, sequenced in a study of blood T cell repertoires in COVID-19. TCRdb's table, derived via immunoSEQ multiplex PCR, lists solely in-frame clones and lacks some. The sample includes 200,000 to 250,000 clones, around 84% of them seen just once. The sample comprised peripheral blood. These receptors originate from a man in his fifties who had recovered from COVID-19.

The rearrangement uses TRBV5-8 and TRBJ2-1; 11 bases are shared with TRBD2. The CDR3 covers 16 residues. Germline assignment: CDR1 SGHTS and CDR2 YDEGEE. Trimming cost V 0 bases and J 8 bases; bases outside gene matches: 7. CDR3 coding DNA: TGTGCCAGCAGCTTGGGACTAGCGGGGAGACAAGATGAGCAGTTCTTC. It translates to CASSLGLAGRQDEQFF.

The rearrangement joins TRBV29-1 to TRBJ1-1; D unresolved. CDR3 length: 16 amino acids. Germline V CDR1 and CDR2: SQVTM, ANQGSEA. Trimming removed 1 base from V and 1 base from J, with 16 bases in between. This chain's CDR3 is CSVEGKGGTTNTEAFF. CDR3 DNA sequence: TGCAGCGTTGAAGGGAAGGGAGGAACCACGAACACTGAAGCTTTCTTT.

This chain links TRBV7-2 with TRBJ2-1; 10 bases align to TRBD2. The CDR3 totals 16 residues. V lost 1 base, J lost 7 bases, and 7 bases stayed unmatched. The germline V gene encodes CDR1 SGHTA and CDR2 FQGNSA. As DNA, the CDR3 is TGTGCCAGCAGCTTAGGTCCTAGCGGGAGAACTAATGAGCAGTTCTTC. Protein: CASSLGPSGRTNEQFF.